Below are 22 T cell receptor beta chains sequenced from a single sample in a study of OX40 agonist ivuxolimab in advanced cancers. Only in-frame clones appear in the TCRdb table, and some are missing; sequencing was by immunoSEQ multiplex PCR. The sample holds 50,000 or so clones, about four fifths seen once. The sequencing used CD4+ or CD8+ T cells sorted from blood, collected in a trial of the OX40 agonist ivuxolimab. The receptors originated from an adult with an advanced solid tumor such as melanoma, head and neck, liver or kidney cancer.

This CDR3 reads CASGTRTAPYEQYF. The CDR3 DNA is TGTGCCAGCGGGACCCGGACAGCTCCATACGAGCAGTACTTC. This sequence joins TRBV2 and TRBJ2-7, with a possible D match to TRBD1 (6 bases). Trimming cost V 8 bases and J 4 bases, with 18 bases left between them. Germline V lookup: CDR1 SNHLY, CDR2 FYNNEI. The CDR3 totals 14 residues.

A word on this clone: Mismatch with germline at one junction end may stem from a read error. This rearrangement joins TRBV5-1 to TRBJ2-5; the D gene could be TRBD1 or TRBD2 (5 bases each). Looked up from germline, CDR1 is SGHRS and CDR2 is YFSETQ. This CDR3 spans 14 amino acids. The chain's CDR3 is CASSLVGEQETQYF. The CDR3 nucleotides read TGTGCCAGCAGCTTGGTGGGGGAGCAAGAGACCCAGTACTTC.

This clone was counted a few times. In DNA form, the CDR3 reads TGTGCCAGCAGCAATTATGGACCTGATCAGCCCCAGCATTTT. This codes for CASSNYGPDQPQHF. J is TRBJ1-5 and V is TRBV7-9, with no clear D. The ends were cut back, 5 bases at V and 5 bases at J, with 13 bases in the middle. The CDR3 has 14 residues. Looked up from germline, CDR1 is SEHNR and CDR2 is FQNEAQ (reference sequence).

This clone has just a few counts. At one end the junction does not follow the germline gene, possibly because of a read error. The chain uses TRBV4-1 and TRBJ1-4; D call uncertain. CDR1 is MGHRA, CDR2 YSYEKL, per germline. The CDR3 has 15 residues. The CDR3 here is CASSKEGRMGEKLFF. CDR3 in DNA: TGCGCCAGCAGCAAAGAGGGCCGAATGGGGGAAAAACTGTTTTTT.

The chain has TRBV9 and TRBJ2-5; possibly TRBD2 for D (6 bases). The J call could be wrong; TRBJ2-7 is a better fit for the DNA end. Germline assignment: CDR1 SGDLS and CDR2 YYNGEE. This CDR3 has 16 residues. The CDR3 nucleotides are TGTGCCAGCAGCGTAGGGCCCGGAGGGGCCACCTACGAGCAGTACTTC. Protein sequence: CASSVGPGGATYEQYF.

This clone has only a few counts. V and J are TRBV29-1 and TRBJ1-1; no definite D call. Germline V lookup: CDR1 SQVTM, CDR2 ANQGSEA. V was pared by 7 bases and J by 1 base, with 4 bases between. The CDR3 covers 10 residues. The CDR3 loop is CSGRNTEAFF. The CDR3 DNA reads as TGCAGCGGCAGGAACACTGAAGCTTTCTTT.

The rearrangement uses TRBV6-5 and TRBJ1-6; maybe TRBD1 (6 bases). V was cut by 7 bases and J by 7 bases, with 11 bases left in between. Per germline, CDR1 MNHEY and CDR2 SVGAGI. The CDR3 consists of 13 residues. Here the CDR3 DNA reads TGTGCCAGCAATACGAGGGGGAATTCACCCCTCCACTTT. Its protein is CASNTRGNSPLHF.

The chain employs TRBV7-2 and TRBJ2-4; the D gene could be TRBD1 or TRBD2 (6 bases each). Germline V gene data show CDR1 as SGHTA and CDR2 as FQGNSA. Trimming pared 5 bases from V and 5 bases from J, leaving 22 bases between. The CDR3 length is 17 residues. CDR3 in DNA: TGTGCCAGCAGCCTCCCACCGGGACTTGGGGGCCAAAACATTCAGTACTTC. Amino acids: CASSLPPGLGGQNIQYF.

This chain links TRBV9 with TRBJ1-5, with D perhaps matching TRBD1 (6 bases). The CDR3 has 14 amino acids. Trimming shortened V by 0 bases and J by 4 bases, and 8 bases separated the two germline ends. Germline V CDR1 and CDR2: SGDLS, YYNGEE. Here the CDR3 reads CASSVGQGNQPQHF. In DNA, the CDR3 is TGTGCCAGCAGCGTAGGGCAGGGGAATCAGCCCCAGCATTTT.

The chain is built from TRBV19 and TRBJ1-2, with D maybe TRBD1 (6 bases). Trimming took off 3 bases at V and 0 bases at J, with 8 bases between the two ends. CDR1 is LNHDA and CDR2 is SQIVND in the germline V gene (reference sequence). The CDR3 covers 14 residues. The CDR3 nucleotides read TGTGCCAGTAGTATCTCAGGGGCTAACTATGGCTACACCTTC. Its translation is CASSISGANYGYTF.

The chain employs TRBV19 and TRBJ1-1; D not resolved. Germline V CDR1 and CDR2: LNHDA, SQIVND (reference sequence). The V and J ends lost 3 bases and 1 base respectively, with 6 bases between them. The CDR3 sequence is 13 residues long. CDR3 amino acids: CASSIRENTEAFF. CDR3 sequence (DNA): TGTGCCAGTAGTATTCGAGAGAACACTGAAGCTTTCTTT.

The chain is built from TRBV2 and TRBJ2-1; D remains unclear. Between the trimmed V and J ends, which lost 5 bases and 1 base, there was a span of 12 bases. CDR3 length equals 15 residues. CDR1 is SNHLY, CDR2 FYNNEI, per germline. In nucleotides, the CDR3 is TGTGCCAGCAGTCCTAGGACGACTTCCTACAATGAGCAGTTCTTC. Residues: CASSPRTTSYNEQFF.

The J gene is TRBJ2-7, the V gene TRBV7-2; a possible D gene is TRBD1 (6 bases). CDR1 and CDR2 from the germline V gene are SGHTA and FQGNSA. V was clipped by 5 bases and J by 3 bases, with 11 bases between them. The CDR3 has 13 residues. This chain's CDR3 is CASSLDSLYEQYF. CDR3 coding DNA: TGTGCCAGCAGCCTGGACAGTCTCTACGAGCAGTACTTC.

This clone appeared a single time. Other nucleotide sequences from this sample produce the same CDR3. The rearrangement uses TRBV5-1 and TRBJ2-5; the D is unclear. V dropped 0 bases and J dropped 1 base, with 7 bases sitting between them. The CDR3 runs 14 residues. Germline CDR1 is SGHRS and CDR2 is YFSETQ. This CDR3 is CASSLENTQETQYF. The CDR3 DNA reads as TGCGCCAGCAGCTTGGAAAATACCCAAGAGACCCAGTACTTC.

The chain employs TRBV28 and TRBJ2-7; a possible D gene is TRBD2 (5 bases). The length of the CDR3 is 14 residues. Germline V lookup: CDR1 MDHEN, CDR2 SYDVKM. V lost 3 bases and J 1 base, leaving 10 bases between the germline ends. The CDR3 reads CASSFNRGSYEQYF. In DNA form, the CDR3 reads TGTGCCAGCAGTTTTAATCGAGGGTCCTACGAGCAGTACTTC.

This chain uses TRBV28 with TRBJ2-7; D call uncertain. This CDR3 is built from 17 residues. CDR1 and CDR2 from the germline V gene are MDHEN and SYDVKM. V was shortened by 2 bases and J by 3 bases, with 20 bases between the two germline ends. CDR3 nucleotide sequence: TGTGCCAGCAGTTTAACCCTACACGGAACATTAATCTACGAGCAGTACTTC. Encoded protein: CASSLTLHGTLIYEQYF.

V is TRBV19 and J is TRBJ2-7; TRBD1 might be the D (5 bases). CDR1 and CDR2 from the germline V gene are LNHDA and SQIVND (reference sequence). Trimming took 1 base from V and 6 from J, leaving 16 bases between them. The length of the CDR3 is 15 residues. The CDR3 DNA follows: TGTGCCAGTAGTATAGCTGGGCCCGGAAGGGGCGAGCAGTACTTC. Translation: CASSIAGPGRGEQYF.

The V call is TRBV5-1, the J call TRBJ2-7; D ambiguous. Germline V gives CDR1 SGHRS, CDR2 YFSETQ. V lost 5 bases and J 4 bases, leaving 19 bases between the germline ends. The CDR3 spans 15 residues. Here the CDR3 DNA reads TGCGCCAGCAGTCTAGACCCGAGCACAACTTACGAGCAGTACTTC. It encodes CASSLDPSTTYEQYF. The complete variable domain, with remaining parts taken from reference TRBV5-1 and TRBJ2-7, reads KAGVTQTPRYLIKTRGQQVTLSCSPISGHRSVSWYQQTPGQGLQFLFEYFSETQRNKGNFPGRFSGRQFSNSRSEMNVSTLELGDSALYLCASSLDPSTTYEQYFGPGTRLTVT.

Notes on this clone: Other DNA sequences in this sample translate to the same CDR3. The gene calls are TRBV29-1 and TRBJ1-2; TRBD1 might be the D (5 bases). Germline V CDR1 and CDR2: SQVTM, ANQGSEA. The CDR3 is 12 amino acids. Trimming removed 2 bases from V and 2 bases from J, with 6 bases in between. The CDR3 DNA is TGCAGCGTTGAACGGGGGAACTATGGCTACACCTTC. Translating it yields CSVERGNYGYTF. Based on the CDR3 plus reference TRBV29-1 and TRBJ1-2, the full variable domain is SAVISQKPSRDICQRGTSLTIQCQVDSQVTMMFWYRQQPGQSLTLIATANQGSEATYESGFVIDKFPISRPNLTFSTLTVSNMSPEDSSIYLCSVERGNYGYTFGSGTRLTVV.

This chain links TRBV5-1 with TRBJ2-1; D gene unclear. Per the germline V gene, CDR1 is SGHRS and CDR2 is YFSETQ. This CDR3 region has 16 residues. The V end was cut by 0 bases, the J end by 2 bases, with 12 bases between. CDR3 DNA sequence: TGCGCCAGCAGCTTGGACGGCCCGGGCGCCTACAATGAGCAGTTCTTC. Translating it yields CASSLDGPGAYNEQFF.

In its sample, this clone was seen once. V is TRBV6-1 and J is TRBJ1-5, with D possibly TRBD1 on 6 matching bases. V was trimmed by 0 bases and J by 2 bases, leaving 20 bases between them. CDR1 and CDR2 (germline): MNHNS, SASEGT. This CDR3 region has 19 residues. CDR3 in amino acids: CASSEAPGEVIGGNQPQHF. CDR3 DNA: TGTGCCAGCAGTGAAGCCCCAGGGGAGGTGATCGGAGGCAATCAGCCCCAGCATTTT.

This chain joins TRBV28 and TRBJ1-4, with 8 bases that match TRBD1. Germline V gene sequence: CDR1 MDHEN, CDR2 SYDVKM. J lost 8 bases, V lost 4 bases, and 9 bases had no gene match. The CDR3 sequence is 15 residues long. The CDR3 region is CASSSPGQVPEKLFF. For the CDR3, the DNA is TGTGCCAGCAGTTCCCCGGGACAGGTACCCGAAAAACTGTTTTTT.